The sequence of this T cell receptor (beta chain) was determined in a study of beta chain features in type 1 diabetes. Overall study: Examination covered roughly 100,000,000 sorted cells spanning all samples. Study observations and caveats: Shortening of TCRB CDR3s, moderate but significant, appeared in all four CD4+ subsets of Type 1 diabetes patients. Comparison showed that naive, central memory and Treg TCRB repertoires appeared more similar among patients than among healthy donors. Type 1 diabetes patients had VDJ junctions that carried fewer insertions and more deletions.

Isolated RNA was reverse transcribed in full, so expressed TCRB transcripts were sequenced. Read counts averaged about 3.57 million for samples of naive, central memory and regulatory T cells. Here immunoSEQ multiplex PCR was the method, and the copy in TCRdb shows in-frame clones only, minus some. The sample lists under 300,000 clones, over 11% occurring once. This clone has only a few counts. The antigen remains unidentified. This TCR derives from a man aged 25 to 45 with type 1 diabetes. The source material was naive CD4+ T cells from blood.

The CDR3 DNA follows: TGCGCCAGCAGTTTACTAGGGGAGACCCAGTACTTC. It yields the protein CASSLLGETQYF. This chain uses TRBV5-1 with TRBJ2-5; possibly TRBD2 for D (5 bases). This CDR3 region has 12 residues. Germline loops: CDR1 SGHRS, CDR2 YFSETQ. V lost 5 bases, J lost 5 bases, and 10 bases lay in between.